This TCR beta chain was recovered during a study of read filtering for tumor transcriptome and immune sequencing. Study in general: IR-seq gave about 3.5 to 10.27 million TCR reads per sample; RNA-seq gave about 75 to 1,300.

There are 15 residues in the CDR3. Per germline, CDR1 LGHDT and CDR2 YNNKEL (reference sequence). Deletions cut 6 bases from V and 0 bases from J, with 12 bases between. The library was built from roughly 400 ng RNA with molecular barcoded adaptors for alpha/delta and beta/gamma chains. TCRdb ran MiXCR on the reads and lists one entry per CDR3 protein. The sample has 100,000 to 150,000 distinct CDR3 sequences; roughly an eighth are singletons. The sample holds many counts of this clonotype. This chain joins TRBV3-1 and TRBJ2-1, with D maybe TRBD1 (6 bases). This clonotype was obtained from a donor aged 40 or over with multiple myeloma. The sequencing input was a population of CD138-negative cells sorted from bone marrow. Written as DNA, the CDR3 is TGTGCCAGCAGTCACAGGGCGAGCTCCTACAATGAGCAGTTCTTC. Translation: CASSHRASSYNEQFF.